This T cell receptor (beta chain) comes out of a study of cytomegalovirus exposure and HLA in healthy donors. Study results and limitations: The study put some 160 TCR beta chains on its list as cytomegalovirus-associated. It was reportedly the case that the classifier diagnosed cytomegalovirus status with high specificity and sensitivity. Presence/absence analyses took donor sequencing depth as roughly uniform.

PCR primers comprised 60 Vbeta and 13 Jbeta primers. The protocol was immunoSEQ multiplex PCR, while the TCRdb copy is restricted to in-frame clones and leaves out a portion. The sample includes 30,000 to 40,000 clones. As regards this clone: Its antigen is not identified.

This CDR3 contains 11 residues. The trim removed 4 bases at V and 12 bases at J, leaving 3 bases unmatched. Germline loops: CDR1 SEHNR, CDR2 FQNEAQ (reference sequence). The sequence came from a man in his forties in good health and CMV-seropositive. The V and J genes are TRBV7-9 and TRBJ2-1, with 7 bases fitting TRBD2. The sample comprised PBMCs. CDR3 amino acids: CASSSASGQFF. The CDR3 DNA sequence: TGTGCCAGCAGCTCAGCTAGCGGGCAGTTCTTC. Filled out from reference TRBV7-9 and TRBJ2-1, the complete variable domain reads DTGVSQNPRHKITKRGQNVTFRCDPISEHNRLYWYRQTLGQGPEFLTYFQNEAQLEKSRLLSDRFSAERPKGSFSTLEIQRTEQGDSAMYLCASSSASGQFFGPGTRLTVL.